This section outlines one TCR beta chain sequence together with its context. Antigen: not known. Blood CD8+ and CD4+ T cells underwent high-throughput TCR beta sequencing. Negative isolation yielded the CD8+ and CD4+ T cells, while FACS enriched the TEMRA cells. Trimming took off 1 base at V and 1 base at J, with 10 bases between the two ends. Germline V gene data show CDR1 as DFQATT and CDR2 as SNEGSKA (reference sequence). The CDR3 consists of 14 residues. This sample is part of a study of CD8 T cells in Susac syndrome. Study outcomes and limitations: No clonal expansion appeared among CD4+ T cells in Susac patients.

Random hexamers were used to reverse transcribe roughly 0.45 to 1 ug of RNA. The CDR3 of TCR beta was amplified by immunoSEQ multiplex PCR across 54 Vbeta and 13 Jbeta. TCRdb used MiXCR to reprocess the immunoSEQ multiplex PCR reads, holding one entry per CDR3 protein. The profile covers more than 200,000 distinct CDR3 sequences, with 94% appearing a single time and approximately 0.15% taken by the ten largest. This receptor was obtained from a human donor with Susac syndrome. The genes are TRBV20-1 and TRBJ2-5, with D unclear. Source material: CD4+ T cells from PBMCs. This CDR3 is CSARGTGFQETQYF. The DNA of the CDR3 is TGCAGTGCTAGAGGGACCGGGTTCCAAGAGACCCAGTACTTC.